A selection of T cell receptor beta chains follows, all from one sample in a study of T cells expressing NK-cell markers. From the 5' RACE reads, TCRdb lists one entry per CDR3 protein and no DNA. This sample's table reports roughly 280,000 distinct CDR3 sequences. The specimen was blood T cells: a sorted CD56 or NKG2C T cell subset, CD4+ or CD8+ T cells, or bulk PBMC T cells (not recorded which). These receptor sequences come from a man between 18 and 35 years old in good health. Both conserved end residues are part of each CDR3. The order of the fields is J gene, V gene, CDR3 length, CDR3 protein.

j_call: TRBJ2-1; v_call: TRBV7-7; cdr3_length: 12; cdr3_aa: CASSPRGDEQFF
j_call: TRBJ2-7; v_call: TRBV15; cdr3_length: 13; cdr3_aa: CATSRGGSYEQYF
j_call: TRBJ1-1; v_call: TRBV19; cdr3_length: 14; cdr3_aa: CASSVGQEGTEAFF
j_call: TRBJ2-2; v_call: TRBV27; cdr3_length: 16; cdr3_aa: CASRTTGGIVPGELFF
j_call: TRBJ2-3; v_call: TRBV29-1; cdr3_length: 14; cdr3_aa: CSLRGTGGADTQYF
j_call: TRBJ1-1; v_call: TRBV6-2/TRBV6-3; cdr3_length: 14; cdr3_aa: CASSYKDGNTEAFF
j_call: TRBJ2-1; v_call: TRBV13; cdr3_length: 15; cdr3_aa: CADILLAGGYNEQFF
j_call: TRBJ1-1; v_call: TRBV12-3/TRBV12-4; cdr3_length: 16; cdr3_aa: CASSSNRGPSRTEAFF
j_call: TRBJ1-6; v_call: TRBV7-2; cdr3_length: 17; cdr3_aa: CASSLGRWTDYNSPLHF
j_call: TRBJ2-7; v_call: TRBV15; cdr3_length: 11; cdr3_aa: CATSHPVEQYF
j_call: TRBJ1-3; v_call: TRBV5-5; cdr3_length: 15; cdr3_aa: CASSFMSGIGNTIYF
j_call: TRBJ2-3; v_call: TRBV5-1; cdr3_length: 12; cdr3_aa: CASGRIKDTQYF
j_call: TRBJ2-5; v_call: TRBV20-1; cdr3_length: 13; cdr3_aa: CSAPAGGQETQYF
j_call: TRBJ2-4; v_call: TRBV20-1; cdr3_length: 13; cdr3_aa: CSASLAGGDIQYF
j_call: TRBJ2-1; v_call: TRBV19; cdr3_length: 17; cdr3_aa: CASSIDLREGPYNEQFF
j_call: TRBJ2-3; v_call: TRBV29-1; cdr3_length: 14; cdr3_aa: CSVLAGGPGDTQYF
j_call: TRBJ1-6; v_call: TRBV6-5; cdr3_length: 15; cdr3_aa: CASSYLPRGDSPLHF
j_call: TRBJ2-3; v_call: TRBV5-1; cdr3_length: 15; cdr3_aa: CASSLEQGNTDTQYF
j_call: TRBJ2-7; v_call: TRBV7-2; cdr3_length: 16; cdr3_aa: CASSSRSQGGRYEQYF
j_call: TRBJ2-3; v_call: TRBV6-5; cdr3_length: 18; cdr3_aa: CASSYLATGVRGTDTQYF
j_call: TRBJ2-3; v_call: TRBV18; cdr3_length: 16; cdr3_aa: CASSPVRAGATDTQYF
j_call: TRBJ1-4; v_call: TRBV20-1; cdr3_length: 14; cdr3_aa: CSAKGRTGNEKLFF
j_call: TRBJ2-7; v_call: TRBV12-3/TRBV12-4; cdr3_length: 12; cdr3_aa: CASQQGNYEQYF
j_call: TRBJ1-5; v_call: TRBV7-8; cdr3_length: 13; cdr3_aa: CASSSSEDQPQHF
j_call: TRBJ1-2; v_call: TRBV5-1; cdr3_length: 17; cdr3_aa: CASSVDRARGTNYGYTF
j_call: TRBJ2-5; v_call: TRBV5-4; cdr3_length: 14; cdr3_aa: CASSLQGARETQYF
j_call: TRBJ2-5; v_call: TRBV20-1; cdr3_length: 14; cdr3_aa: CSATSGTKGETQYF
j_call: TRBJ2-1; v_call: TRBV29-1; cdr3_length: 13; cdr3_aa: CSGSLASWGEQFF
j_call: TRBJ1-2; v_call: TRBV3-1; cdr3_length: 14; cdr3_aa: CASSQDRHEGGYTF
j_call: TRBJ1-1; v_call: TRBV12-3/TRBV12-4; cdr3_length: 14; cdr3_aa: CASSPQGGGTEAFF
j_call: TRBJ1-4; v_call: TRBV6-5; cdr3_length: 14; cdr3_aa: CASSLQGAGEKLFF
j_call: TRBJ1-4; v_call: TRBV25-1; cdr3_length: 16; cdr3_aa: CASSPLAGTGQVELFF
j_call: TRBJ2-2; v_call: TRBV18; cdr3_length: 15; cdr3_aa: CASSAAGTNTGELFF
j_call: TRBJ2-1; v_call: TRBV7-2; cdr3_length: 15; cdr3_aa: CASSLASSGENEQFF
j_call: TRBJ1-1; v_call: TRBV7-9; cdr3_length: 15; cdr3_aa: CASSSRREQNTEAFF
j_call: TRBJ1-2; v_call: TRBV4-2; cdr3_length: 17; cdr3_aa: CASSPVSGGQANYGYTF
j_call: TRBJ2-2; v_call: TRBV11-2; cdr3_length: 15; cdr3_aa: CASRGGTLETGELFF
j_call: TRBJ2-6; v_call: TRBV28; cdr3_length: 17; cdr3_aa: CASSEDRVNSGANVLTF
j_call: TRBJ2-3; v_call: TRBV7-6; cdr3_length: 17; cdr3_aa: CASSPRAGESPTDTQYF
j_call: TRBJ2-3; v_call: TRBV5-4; cdr3_length: 16; cdr3_aa: CASSLAGQGWSDTQYF
j_call: TRBJ1-5; v_call: TRBV6-5; cdr3_length: 15; cdr3_aa: CASSYTGQGNQPQHF
j_call: TRBJ2-5; v_call: TRBV5-5; cdr3_length: 15; cdr3_aa: CASSLTRGIGETQYF
j_call: TRBJ2-1; v_call: TRBV7-2; cdr3_length: 13; cdr3_aa: CASSSGTSGRWFF
j_call: TRBJ1-6; v_call: TRBV14; cdr3_length: 12; cdr3_aa: CASSPKGTDLHF
j_call: TRBJ2-2; v_call: TRBV6-5; cdr3_length: 18; cdr3_aa: CASRNPAGREGMTGELFF